A single sample is the source of the 8 T cell receptor beta chains below, sequenced in a study of OX40 agonist ivuxolimab in advanced cancers. Receptor libraries were prepared by the immunoSEQ multiplex PCR assay. TCRdb holds this immuneACCESS table with in-frame rearrangements only. Some clones are missing; in checked studies, unresolved V genes explain under half, and the rest has no known cause. Recorded for this sample are under 65,000 clones; 85% of them occurred a single time. The ten largest clonotypes hold around 21% of the sample. Source: CD4+ or CD8+ T cells sorted from blood, taken in a trial of the OX40 agonist ivuxolimab. These receptors were taken from an adult with an advanced solid tumor such as melanoma, head and neck, liver or kidney cancer.

CDR3 loop: CASSDGLAVNTDTQYF. The CDR3, as DNA: TGTGCCAGCAGTGACGGACTAGCGGTGAACACAGATACGCAGTATTTT. The genes are TRBV2 and TRBJ2-3; 10 bases match TRBD2. Germline V lookup: CDR1 SNHLY, CDR2 FYNNEI. Trimming removed 3 bases from V and 2 bases from J; junction bases left unmatched: 5. The CDR3 runs to 16 residues.

The V gene is TRBV5-6, the J gene TRBJ2-1, with D maybe TRBD1 (7 bases). Germline V gene sequence: CDR1 SGHDT, CDR2 YYEEEE. CDR3 size: 12 residues. V dropped 3 bases and J dropped 10 bases, with 11 bases sitting between them. In DNA, the CDR3 is TGTGCCAGCAGCTCAGGGGGAGGAGAGCAGTTCTTC. The encoded protein is CASSSGGGEQFF.

CDR3: CASLPGLGFYEQYV. The CDR3 region has the DNA TGTGCCAGCCTTCCGGGACTAGGCTTCTACGAGCAGTACGTC. The V and J genes are TRBV6-1 and TRBJ2-7, with 8 nucleotides matching TRBD2. Germline V gene sequence: CDR1 MNHNS, CDR2 SASEGT. V shed 8 bases, J shed 3 bases, and the junction held 9 bases outside the gene matches. The CDR3 runs 14 residues.

The rearrangement uses TRBV2 and TRBJ2-7; D is ambiguous. Deletions cut 4 bases from V and 4 bases from J, with 2 bases between. Germline-derived CDR1 and CDR2 are SNHLY and FYNNEI. The CDR3 is 10 amino acids. The CDR3 DNA follows: TGTGCCAGCAGTGGGTACGAGCAGTACTTC. Translating gives CASSGYEQYF.

V usage is TRBV7-3 and J usage is TRBJ2-1; D gene ambiguous. Trimming took 2 bases from V and 9 from J, leaving 5 bases between them. Germline CDR1 reads SGHTA; CDR2 reads FQGTGA. The length of the CDR3 is 11 residues. Here the CDR3 DNA reads TGTGCCAGCAGCTTAGCCGGTGAGCAGTTCTTC. Its protein product is CASSLAGEQFF.

This clone was seen a handful of times. This likely came from a read error, as a far larger clone is one base away. The chain combines TRBV5-2 with TRBJ1-5. TRBV5-2 is shown as a pseudogene. The CDR3 sequence is 13 residues long. In DNA, the CDR3 is TGTGCCAGCAGCCAAGAAAGCGATCAGCCCCAGCATTTT. The encoded protein is CASSQESDQPQHF.

V and J are TRBV7-2 and TRBJ2-1; D gene unclear. The CDR3 runs to 13 residues. From germline, CDR1 is SGHTA and CDR2 FQGNSA. V dropped 3 bases and J dropped 3 bases, with 6 bases sitting between them. CDR3 amino acids: CASSLGLYNEQFF. The CDR3 region has the DNA TGTGCCAGCAGCTTGGGCCTCTACAATGAGCAGTTCTTC. Looking up the rest from reference TRBV7-2 and TRBJ2-1 gives the full variable domain: GAGVSQSPSNKVTEKGKDVELRCDPISGHTALYWYRQSLGQGLEFLIYFQGNSAPDKSGLPSDRFSAERTGGSVSTLTIQRTQQEDSAVYLCASSLGLYNEQFFGPGTRLTVL.

Comments on this clone: Other nucleotide sequences in the sample specify the same CDR3. This CDR3 reads CAWSRLAGGRREQYF. CDR3 nucleotides: TGTGCCTGGAGTAGACTAGCGGGGGGTAGACGGGAGCAGTACTTC. This chain links TRBV30 with TRBJ2-7; 13 nucleotides align to TRBD2. The V gene end was trimmed by 2 bases and the J gene end by 7 bases; junction bases not matched to a gene: 8. CDR1 is GTSNPN, CDR2 SVGIG, per germline (reference sequence). The CDR3 length is 15 residues.